Shown below are 20 T cell receptor beta chains from a single sample sequenced in a study of blood T cell repertoires in COVID-19 (dated by TCRdb to about 2020). Library preparation employed the immunoSEQ multiplex PCR assay. TCRdb took this table from immuneACCESS and kept in-frame rearrangements with V and J called. Such tables lack part of the clones; where checked against another copy, unresolved V genes explain under half of the gap, and the rest is unexplained. Within this sample are under 250,000 clones, with approximately 84% of them counted one time only. The ten biggest clones cover approximately 10% of the sample. Sequencing was performed on peripheral blood. The receptors were gathered from a man aged 45-60 years with COVID-19, enrolled during active disease.

This chain's CDR3 is CASSQGGQGAQETQYF. CDR3 nucleotides: TGTGCCAGCAGCCAAGGGGGCCAGGGGGCCCAAGAGACCCAGTACTTC. The chain couples TRBV4-2 to TRBJ2-5; TRBD1 agrees at 8 bases. V shed 1 base, J shed 1 base, and the junction held 5 bases outside the gene matches. Germline V gene sequence: CDR1 LGHNA, CDR2 YNFKEQ. The CDR3 is made up of 16 amino acids.

This chain uses TRBV29-1 with TRBJ2-1; the D gene is possibly TRBD2 (6 bases). This CDR3 region has 18 residues. V shed 4 bases and J shed 0 bases, with 22 bases lying between them. CDR1 and CDR2 (germline): SQVTM, ANQGSEA. DNA of the CDR3: TGCAGCGTTGGTCGATCGGCGGGGAGCCGACGCTCCTACAATGAGCAGTTCTTC. It codes for CSVGRSAGSRRSYNEQFF.

The chain recombines TRBV5-1 with TRBJ2-1; 9 bases align to TRBD1. Germline V gene data show CDR1 as SGHRS and CDR2 as YFSETQ. V dropped 1 base and J dropped 6; count of bases not matched to a gene: 8. This CDR3 comprises 16 residues. CDR3 nucleotides: TGCGCCAGCAGCTTGAATACAGGGGGCGCGGGCAATGAGCAGTTCTTC. This gives the protein CASSLNTGGAGNEQFF.

The genes are TRBV27 and TRBJ1-6, with TRBD1 matching over 9 bases. The V and J ends lost 6 bases and 7 bases, in that order; junction bases with no gene match: 7. The CDR3 has 15 residues. In germline, CDR1 is MNHEY, CDR2 SMNVEV (reference sequence). The CDR3 bases are TGTGCCAGCAGCAAACAGGGGGCTGGCAATTCACCCCTCCACTTT. Its translation is CASSKQGAGNSPLHF.

The chain employs TRBV24-1 and TRBJ2-7, with D perhaps TRBD1 (6 bases). Per the germline V gene, CDR1 is KGHDR and CDR2 is SFDVKD. The germline V and J ends were trimmed by 4 bases and 4 bases, with 10 bases remaining between them. The CDR3 contains 13 residues. Written as DNA, the CDR3 is TGTGCCACCAGTGAAACAGGGAAATACGAGCAGTACTTC. Translated, it gives CATSETGKYEQYF.

V and J are TRBV19 and TRBJ2-3, with 7 bases matching TRBD2. The length of the CDR3 is 16 residues. Germline V gene lookup returns CDR1 LNHDA and CDR2 SQIVND (reference sequence). V lost 4 bases, J lost 1 base, and 8 bases stayed unmatched. The CDR3 nucleotides are TGTGCCAGTAGTACTCGAGCGGGGAGTGGCACAGATACGCAGTATTTT. This translates into CASSTRAGSGTDTQYF.

The V gene is TRBV10-1, the J gene TRBJ2-2; 9 nucleotides line up with TRBD1. V shed 4 bases, J shed 2 bases, and the junction held 2 bases outside the gene matches. CDR1 WNHNN and CDR2 SYGVQD come from the germline V gene (reference sequence). The CDR3 has 15 amino acids. For the CDR3, the DNA is TGCGCCAGCAGTGTAACAGGGGGCAACACCGGGGAGCTGTTTTTT. This codes for CASSVTGGNTGELFF.

This sequence joins TRBV5-1 and TRBJ2-7; D perhaps matches TRBD1 (6 bases). The germline V gene has CDR1 SGHRS and CDR2 YFSETQ. CDR3 length: 14 amino acids. Deletions cut 5 bases from V and 1 base from J, with 13 bases between. CDR3 residues: CASRRQADSYEQYF. The DNA of the CDR3 is TGCGCCAGCAGACGACAGGCCGATTCCTACGAGCAGTACTTC.

There are a few counts of this clone. The chain combines TRBV14 with TRBJ1-1; D ambiguous. The CDR3 is made up of 13 amino acids. Trimming cost V 5 bases and J 0 bases, with 7 bases left between them. CDR1 SGHDN and CDR2 FVKESK come from the germline V gene. CDR3 in DNA: TGTGCCAGCAGCGTTAGCCTGAACACTGAAGCTTTCTTT. Translating it yields CASSVSLNTEAFF.

The rearrangement uses TRBV30 and TRBJ1-1; no definite D call. Germline assignment: CDR1 GTSNPN and CDR2 SVGIG (reference sequence). CDR3 size: 11 residues. Trimming shortened V by 1 base and J by 11 bases, and 11 bases separated the two germline ends. The CDR3 reads CAWSASLRAFF. For the CDR3, the DNA is TGTGCCTGGAGTGCATCCCTCCGGGCTTTCTTT.

The chain links TRBV6-6 to TRBJ2-5; D is perhaps TRBD2 (5 bases). Germline CDR1 is MNHNY and CDR2 is SVGAGI (reference sequence). Deletions cut 2 bases from V and 5 bases from J, with 12 bases between. The CDR3 has 14 amino acids. The CDR3 is CASSYPTRLETQYF. The CDR3 DNA follows: TGTGCCAGCAGTTACCCAACTAGGTTGGAGACCCAGTACTTC.

In nucleotides, the CDR3 is TGTGCCAGCAGCCAAGCTTCTAGCGGGGGAATCTCCTACGAGCAGTACTTC. Encoded protein: CASSQASSGGISYEQYF. The V and J genes are TRBV3-1 (or the pseudogene TRBV3-2) and TRBJ2-7, with 10 nucleotides matching TRBD2. The ends lost 1 base at V and 0 bases at J; junction bases unmatched: 6. The CDR3 runs 17 residues. Germline V gene data show CDR1 as LGHDT and CDR2 as YNNKEL (reference sequence).

The CDR3 spells CASSDLTGNTIYF. Written as DNA, the CDR3 is TGTGCCAGCAGCGATTTGACAGGAAACACCATATATTTT. The rearrangement uses TRBV5-6 and TRBJ1-3, with D hard to call. Per the germline V gene, CDR1 is SGHDT and CDR2 is YYEEEE. The CDR3 has 13 residues. With 4 bases removed from V and 4 bases from J, the gap between germline ends came to 9 bases.

The chain couples TRBV3-1 (or the pseudogene TRBV3-2) to TRBJ1-6; the D gene is possibly TRBD1 (5 bases). The CDR3 runs to 13 residues. Per germline, CDR1 LGHDT and CDR2 YNNKEL (reference sequence). V lost 0 bases, J lost 10 bases, and 7 bases lay in between. The CDR3: CASSQDNRSPLHF. Here the CDR3 DNA reads TGTGCCAGCAGCCAAGATAACAGGTCACCCCTCCACTTT.

The gene calls are TRBV2 and TRBJ2-2; D is uncertain. CDR1 and CDR2 from the germline V gene are SNHLY and FYNNEI. Deletions cut 3 bases from V and 8 bases from J, with 7 bases between. The CDR3 is made up of 12 amino acids. The CDR3, as DNA: TGTGCCAGCAGTGAGGTAGTAGGGGAGCTGTTTTTT. This encodes CASSEVVGELFF.

CDR3 coding DNA: TGTGCCAGCAGCTTGGCCCGAGTAGGAGCAGATACGCAGTATTTT. It specifies CASSLARVGADTQYF. The chain is built from TRBV5-4 and TRBJ2-3; D gene unclear. V was clipped by 0 bases and J by 4 bases, with 12 bases between them. The CDR3 has 15 residues. Looked up from germline, CDR1 is SGHNT and CDR2 is YYREEE (reference sequence).

V gene TRBV28 combines with J gene TRBJ1-5, with 9 bases that match TRBD1. V lost 3 bases, J lost 6 bases, and 12 bases stayed unmatched. The CDR3 is 17 residues long. CDR1 and CDR2 from the germline V gene are MDHEN and SYDVKM. The CDR3 here is CASSFLGNRQGVQPQHF. DNA of the CDR3: TGTGCCAGCAGTTTTCTGGGAAACCGACAGGGGGTTCAGCCCCAGCATTTT.

This chain uses TRBV7-2 with TRBJ1-3, with D tentatively TRBD1 (6 bases). The V gene lost 4 bases and the J gene lost 2 bases, with 18 bases spanning the gap. Per the germline V gene, CDR1 is SGHTA and CDR2 is FQGNSA. The CDR3 covers 17 residues. The CDR3 is CASSSGGAGIAGNTIYF. In nucleotides, the CDR3 is TGTGCCAGCAGCTCGGGGGGCGCGGGGATCGCTGGAAACACCATATATTTT. The variable domain in full, with the rest retrieved from reference TRBV7-2 and TRBJ1-3, is GAGVSQSPSNKVTEKGKDVELRCDPISGHTALYWYRQSLGQGLEFLIYFQGNSAPDKSGLPSDRFSAERTGGSVSTLTIQRTQQEDSAVYLCASSSGGAGIAGNTIYFGEGSWLTVV.

This rearrangement joins TRBV30 to TRBJ2-1; no firm D call. V lost 8 bases and J lost 12, with 8 bases in between. The CDR3 has 8 amino acids. The V gene's germline CDR1 is GTSNPN and CDR2 SVGIG (reference sequence). CDR3 sequence reads: CALGAQFF. The CDR3 bases are TGTGCCCTGGGCGCGCAGTTCTTC.

In nucleotides, the CDR3 is TGTGCCAGCAGCCTACGGGACAGTGACAATGAGCAGTTCTTC. It translates to CASSLRDSDNEQFF. The chain has TRBV7-8 and TRBJ2-1; 7 nucleotides agree with TRBD1. The CDR3 is 14 amino acids. The germline V gene has CDR1 SGHVS and CDR2 FQNEAQ. V lost 5 bases, J lost 5 bases, and 6 bases stayed unmatched.